The clone carrying this TCR beta chain came up many times. This record comes from a study of T cells in Graves' hyperthyroidism and ophthalmopathy. Amplified TCR beta CDR3 regions came from RNA transcripts. When the TCR CDR3 underwent first-round RT-PCR, the HTBI primer set was used. TCRdb redid the calling of the multiplex PCR reads with MiXCR, one entry per CDR3 protein. The sample records fewer than 400,000 distinct CDR3 sequences, more than 13% being singletons. Looked up from germline, CDR1 is MNHNS and CDR2 is SASEGT. The CDR3 contains 16 residues. V shed 0 bases and J 4 bases; nucleotides not matched to a gene: 9.

The clonotype originates from a man between 45 and 60 years old with Graves' ophthalmopathy. This chain connects TRBV6-1 to TRBJ2-7; 7 nucleotides match TRBD2. The sequenced sample was blood. This CDR3 is CASSEAMGGRRYEQYF. In DNA, the CDR3 is TGTGCCAGCAGTGAAGCGATGGGCGGGAGAAGGTACGAGCAGTACTTC.